This is a list of T cell receptor beta chains from one sample in a study of blood T cell repertoires in COVID-19. Using immunoSEQ multiplex PCR, the repertoire was profiled, and TCRdb retains in-frame clones only, with some absent. The sample lists almost 250,000 clones, around 86% occurring once. Sequencing used peripheral blood. The source is an elderly woman with COVID-19, enrolled during active disease. Each CDR3 is given with its conserved first and last residue. Fields, in order: clone size, D gene, J gene, V gene, CDR3 DNA, CDR3 protein. The D gene is left open where the match is weak. Clone size, where shown, is once, few, many, or a class for clones that have expanded.

clone_size: once
d_call: -
j_call: TRBJ1-2
v_call: TRBV5-5
cdr3_nt: TGTGCCAGCAGCTTCCGGGTCTCCTATGGCTACACCTTC
cdr3_aa: CASSFRVSYGYTF

clone_size: -
d_call: -
j_call: TRBJ1-6
v_call: TRBV6-2/TRBV6-3
cdr3_nt: TGTGCCAGCAGTTACACATCGGGAGGAAGGATGAATTCACCCCTCCACTTT
cdr3_aa: CASSYTSGGRMNSPLHF

clone_size: -
d_call: TRBD1
j_call: TRBJ1-3
v_call: TRBV2
cdr3_nt: TGTGCCAGCAGTGCCTGGACAGGGAGTCAGAGCTCTGGAAACACCATATATTTT
cdr3_aa: CASSAWTGSQSSGNTIYF

clone_size: -
d_call: -
j_call: TRBJ1-5
v_call: TRBV28
cdr3_nt: TGTGCCAGCAGCCCTATCGACAGGAGCAATCAGCCCCAGCATTTT
cdr3_aa: CASSPIDRSNQPQHF

clone_size: -
d_call: TRBD1
j_call: TRBJ2-7
v_call: TRBV28
cdr3_nt: TGTGCCAGCAGTGCCAGGACAGGCGAGCAGTACTTC
cdr3_aa: CASSARTGEQYF

clone_size: -
d_call: -
j_call: TRBJ1-1
v_call: TRBV7-8
cdr3_nt: TGTGCCAGCAGCTGGGGGGGAGGGGGAACTGAAGCTTTCTTT
cdr3_aa: CASSWGGGGTEAFF

clone_size: -
d_call: -
j_call: TRBJ1-1
v_call: TRBV7-9
cdr3_nt: TGTGCCAGCAGCTTATCGTTGGGCCGGGGGGCCACTGAAGCTTTCTTT
cdr3_aa: CASSLSLGRGATEAFF

clone_size: -
d_call: -
j_call: TRBJ2-6
v_call: TRBV18
cdr3_nt: TGTGCCAGCTCACCGTTTGGAGGCAGTGTTAGCTCTGGGGCCAACGTCCTGACTTTC
cdr3_aa: CASSPFGGSVSSGANVLTF

clone_size: -
d_call: TRBD1
j_call: TRBJ1-5
v_call: TRBV5-1
cdr3_nt: TGCGCCAGCAGCGCCACAGGGGGCGGTCAGCCCCAGCATTTT
cdr3_aa: CASSATGGGQPQHF

clone_size: -
d_call: -
j_call: TRBJ2-1
v_call: TRBV9
cdr3_nt: TGTGCCAGCAGCGTTGACAGGGAGCAGTTCTTC
cdr3_aa: CASSVDREQFF

clone_size: few
d_call: TRBD1
j_call: TRBJ1-3
v_call: TRBV5-1
cdr3_nt: TGCGCCAGCAGCTTGGATCCAGGGGGCTCTGGAAACACCATATATTTT
cdr3_aa: CASSLDPGGSGNTIYF

clone_size: -
d_call: TRBD2
j_call: TRBJ2-5
v_call: TRBV28
cdr3_nt: TGTGCCAGCCTCGGGACTAACCAAGAGACCCAGTACTTC
cdr3_aa: CASLGTNQETQYF

clone_size: -
d_call: -
j_call: TRBJ1-5
v_call: TRBV6-2/TRBV6-3
cdr3_nt: TGTGCCAGCAGTTACCGTCAGGGACTAAGCAATCAGCCCCAGCATTTT
cdr3_aa: CASSYRQGLSNQPQHF

clone_size: -
d_call: -
j_call: TRBJ1-4
v_call: TRBV5-1
cdr3_nt: TGCGCCAGCAGCTCCACAGGGAAGGGTCCTAATGAAAAACTGTTTTTT
cdr3_aa: CASSSTGKGPNEKLFF

clone_size: -
d_call: -
j_call: TRBJ2-2
v_call: TRBV4-2
cdr3_nt: TGTGCCAGCAGCCAACGAGTAAACACCGGGGAGCTGTTTTTT
cdr3_aa: CASSQRVNTGELFF

clone_size: -
d_call: TRBD2
j_call: TRBJ2-5
v_call: TRBV9
cdr3_nt: TGTGCCAGCAGCGTTGGGACTAGCGGGGGCCAAGAGACCCAGTACTTC
cdr3_aa: CASSVGTSGGQETQYF

clone_size: -
d_call: TRBD1
j_call: TRBJ1-4
v_call: TRBV6-5
cdr3_nt: TGTGCCAGCAGTACGGGACAGAAGAATGAAAAACTGTTTTTT
cdr3_aa: CASSTGQKNEKLFF

clone_size: -
d_call: TRBD2
j_call: TRBJ2-1
v_call: TRBV28
cdr3_nt: TGTGCCAGCAGTTTACGGGAGGGGCAGTTCTTC
cdr3_aa: CASSLREGQFF

clone_size: -
d_call: -
j_call: TRBJ2-1
v_call: TRBV2
cdr3_nt: TGTGCCAGCAGCCCCGACAGGGAGCAGTTCTTC
cdr3_aa: CASSPDREQFF

clone_size: once
d_call: TRBD1
j_call: TRBJ1-1
v_call: TRBV19
cdr3_nt: TGTGCCAGTAGTATCGTCGGACAGGGAACGGGGGCTTTCTTT
cdr3_aa: CASSIVGQGTGAFF